These 20 T cell receptor beta chains originate from one sample sequenced in a study of blood T cell repertoires in COVID-19. This table comes from immunoSEQ multiplex PCR, and its TCRdb copy is limited to in-frame clones, with some not included. Here the sample spans more than 300,000 clones, roughly nine tenths being singletons. The sample was PBMCs or T cells enriched from blood (not recorded which). All receptors come from a woman younger than 45 who had been exposed to COVID-19.

V gene TRBV14 combines with J gene TRBJ1-6, with TRBD1 matching over 7 bases. Trimming took 3 bases from V and 6 from J; bases not matched to a gene: 8. The CDR3 runs 16 residues. Germline CDR1 and CDR2: SGHDN and FVKESK. CDR3 nucleotide sequence: TGTGCCAGCAGCCACGTACCGGGACAGTTTAATTCACCCCTCCACTTT. Residues: CASSHVPGQFNSPLHF.

The chain links TRBV29-1 to TRBJ2-5, with 7 bases identical to TRBD2. The V and J ends lost 7 bases and 5 bases, in that order; junction bases with no gene match: 7. Germline-derived CDR1 and CDR2 are SQVTM and ANQGSEA. This CDR3 spans 12 amino acids. CDR3 in amino acids: CSATGGGETQYF. CDR3 coding DNA: TGCAGCGCCACGGGGGGTGGGGAGACCCAGTACTTC.

This clone was recorded only once. The chain employs TRBV2 and TRBJ1-5; 10 bases match TRBD1. J was trimmed by 5 bases and V by 6 bases; bases with no gene match: 4. CDR1 is SNHLY, CDR2 FYNNEI, per germline. This CDR3 region has 14 residues. The CDR3 bases are TGTGCCAGCAGCCCGGACAGGGGGTATCAGCCCCAGCATTTT. Its translation: CASSPDRGYQPQHF. The full variable domain, with the rest looked up from reference TRBV2 and TRBJ1-5, is EPEVTQTPSHQVTQMGQEVILRCVPISNHLYFYWYRQILGQKVEFLVSFYNNEISEKSEIFDDQFSVERPDGSNFTLKIRSTKLEDSAMYFCASSPDRGYQPQHFGDGTRLSIL.

The V call is TRBV21-1, the J call TRBJ1-2; TRBD1 is the table's D call and was not checked against the DNA. TRBV21-1 is described as a pseudogene. This CDR3 is built from 16 residues. The CDR3 spells CASSKGGRVGYYGYTF. CDR3 in DNA: TGTGCCAGCAGCAAAGGGGGCAGGGTCGGGTACTATGGCTACACCTTC.

The rearrangement uses TRBV5-4 and TRBJ2-5, with TRBD2 matching over 11 bases. The CDR3 loop spans 16 amino acids. V was clipped by 4 bases and J by 0 bases; unmatched bases: 5. Germline V lookup: CDR1 SGHNT, CDR2 YYREEE (reference sequence). The CDR3, as DNA: TGTGCCAGCAGCCAAGGGGGACTAGCGGACCAAGAGACCCAGTACTTC. Translating gives CASSQGGLADQETQYF.

This clone occurred a few times. This sequence joins TRBV5-1 and TRBJ2-5, with D maybe TRBD1 (7 bases). The CDR3 extends over 14 amino acids. The germline CDR1 and CDR2 sequences are SGHRS and YFSETQ. The V end was cut by 0 bases, the J end by 5 bases, with 11 bases between. In nucleotides, the CDR3 is TGCGCCAGCAGCTTGGGGAGGGGGCAGGAGACCCAGTACTTC. As protein: CASSLGRGQETQYF.

This clone appeared many times. The chain joins TRBV9 to TRBJ2-2, with D possibly matching TRBD2 (5 bases). The length of the CDR3 is 14 residues. Germline-derived CDR1 and CDR2 are SGDLS and YYNGEE. Trimming left V 4 bases short and J 5 bases short, with 12 bases between. As DNA, the CDR3 is TGTGCCAGCAGCCTTCTACGAGGGACCGGGGAGCTGTTTTTT. It codes for CASSLLRGTGELFF.

The V and J genes are TRBV14 and TRBJ1-1; no definite D call. V dropped 1 base and J dropped 1 base, with 10 bases sitting between them. This CDR3 spans 15 amino acids. CDR1 SGHDN and CDR2 FVKESK come from the germline V gene. Written as DNA, the CDR3 is TGTGCCAGCAGCCAAGTTCTCAGTCCGAACACTGAAGCTTTCTTT. Protein: CASSQVLSPNTEAFF.

The CDR3 region has the DNA TGCGCCAGCAGCCAAGATCGGCGGGGCTACGAGCAGTACTTC. Its protein product is CASSQDRRGYEQYF. J is TRBJ2-7 and V is TRBV4-1; TRBD2 is a possible D gene (6 bases). The V gene's germline CDR1 is MGHRA and CDR2 YSYEKL. Trimming cost V 0 bases and J 3 bases, with 9 bases left between them. The CDR3 has 14 residues.

The chain couples TRBV5-4 to TRBJ2-2; TRBD2 aligns across 10 bases. The CDR3 is made up of 16 amino acids. Trimming cost V 4 bases and J 6 bases; bases outside gene matches: 9. Germline V lookup: CDR1 SGHNT, CDR2 YYREEE (reference sequence). CDR3: CASSRSGGAFAGELFF. CDR3 nucleotide sequence: TGTGCCAGCAGCCGCAGCGGGGGGGCCTTCGCCGGGGAGCTGTTTTTT.

The chain joins TRBV6-2 or TRBV6-3 to TRBJ1-5, with D hard to call. Trimming shortened V by 5 bases and J by 7 bases, and 12 bases separated the two germline ends. Per the germline V gene, CDR1 is MNHEY and CDR2 is SVGEGT. The CDR3 has 13 amino acids. DNA for the CDR3: TGTGCCAGCAGTACCGGAGGTCGGCAGCCCCAGCATTTT. It translates to CASSTGGRQPQHF.

This clone was detected once. The chain recombines TRBV7-7 with TRBJ2-2; D not certain. Germline loops: CDR1 SSHAT, CDR2 FNYEAQ (reference sequence). The CDR3 covers 13 residues. The CDR3 DNA is TGTGCTTCGGTGGGCGCGAACACCGGGGAGCTGTTTTTT. This encodes CASVGANTGELFF. The variable domain in full, completed from reference TRBV7-7 and TRBJ2-2, reads GAGVSQSPRYKVTKRGQDVTLRCDPISSHATLYWYQQALGQGPEFLTYFNYEAQPDKSGLPSDRFSAERPEGSISTLTIQRTEQRDSAMYRCASVGANTGELFFGEGSRLTVL.

The chain's CDR3 is CASSEDRGPEQYF. The CDR3 nucleotides are TGTGCCAGCAGTGAAGACAGGGGGCCCGAGCAGTACTTC. V usage is TRBV2 and J usage is TRBJ2-7; TRBD1 matches at 9 bases. CDR3 size: 13 residues. V dropped 1 base and J dropped 6; count of bases not matched to a gene: 1. Per the germline V gene, CDR1 is SNHLY and CDR2 is FYNNEI.

V and J are TRBV13 and TRBJ2-5, with D possibly being TRBD1 (5 bases). CDR3 length equals 14 residues. V lost 5 bases and J lost 1, with 11 bases in between. Germline values: CDR1 PRHDT, CDR2 FYEKMQ (reference sequence). This CDR3 reads CASSHRQTQETQYF. The CDR3 DNA reads TGTGCCAGCAGCCACCGACAGACCCAAGAGACCCAGTACTTC.

V and J are TRBV11-2 and TRBJ2-7; the match to TRBD2 covers 8 bases. Germline values: CDR1 SGHAT, CDR2 FQNNGV. V dropped 2 bases and J dropped 11; count of bases not matched to a gene: 8. CDR3 length: 13 amino acids. The CDR3 here is CASSLSDYGGEYF. DNA of the CDR3: TGTGCCAGCAGCTTATCTGACTACGGGGGGGAGTACTTC.

A word on this clone: Distinct nucleotide sequences in the sample also encode this CDR3. The V gene is TRBV28, the J gene TRBJ1-2; 7 nucleotides agree with TRBD1. V lost 3 bases, J lost 1 base, and 2 bases stayed unmatched. This CDR3 region has 14 residues. Germline CDR1 reads MDHEN; CDR2 reads SYDVKM. For the CDR3, the DNA is TGTGCCAGCAGTTTTCAGGGGGGTAACTATGGCTACACCTTC. Its protein is CASSFQGGNYGYTF.

This chain uses TRBV5-5 with TRBJ1-1; 7 nucleotides match TRBD1. CDR1 and CDR2 from the germline V gene are SGHKS and YYEKEE (reference sequence). J gave up 1 base and V 4 bases, and 1 base lay outside the gene matches. The CDR3 is 13 amino acids. In nucleotides, the CDR3 is TGTGCCAGCAGCAGGACAGGGAACACTGAAGCTTTCTTT. This codes for CASSRTGNTEAFF.

The chain couples TRBV18 to TRBJ2-1; D is unclear. Germline assignment: CDR1 KGHSH and CDR2 LQKENI. The V end was cut by 2 bases, the J end by 2 bases, with 13 bases between. The CDR3 has 16 amino acids. The CDR3 DNA sequence: TGTGCCAGCTCACCAGTTTTACAAAACACCTACAATGAGCAGTTCTTC. This encodes CASSPVLQNTYNEQFF.

The V call is TRBV6-5, the J call TRBJ2-6, with D possibly being TRBD2 (5 bases). Per germline, CDR1 MNHEY and CDR2 SVGAGI. The germline V and J ends were trimmed by 10 bases and 4 bases, with 11 bases remaining between them. CDR3 length: 13 amino acids. CDR3 sequence: CATSEGGANVLTF. The CDR3, as DNA: TGTGCCACCTCTGAGGGCGGGGCCAACGTCCTGACTTTC.

The rearrangement uses TRBV12-5 and TRBJ2-7; TRBD2 matches 15 bases. The CDR3 extends over 17 amino acids. V was pared by 0 bases and J by 3 bases, with 3 bases of the junction left unmatched. CDR1 and CDR2 (germline): LGHNT, FRNRAP. CDR3 sequence: CASGLVGTSGGIYEQYF. In DNA form, the CDR3 reads TGTGCTAGTGGTTTGGTTGGGACTAGCGGGGGGATCTACGAGCAGTACTTC.